The subject of this entry is one T cell receptor (beta chain). This sample was taken from a study of blood T cells in healthy people across ages. Then a second PCR, running roughly 7 to 11 cycles, was carried out with a sample-barcoded 5' primer and a J-beta primer mix. All cDNA molecules were each tagged by a template-switch adaptor with 12 random nucleotides. No fewer than 3 million CDR3-containing paired-end reads came from each sample. TCRdb re-analysed the 5' RACE reads in MiXCR, keeping a single row per CDR3 protein. The repertoire consists of under 1,000,000 distinct CDR3 sequences, with around half occurring once and the leading ten covering around 18%. PBMCs numbering at least 6 million were isolated per sample. V was trimmed by 6 bases and J by 4 bases, leaving 13 bases between them. The length of the CDR3 is 13 residues. CDR1 and CDR2 (germline): MNHEY, SMNVEV (reference sequence).

Sequencing was done on a sample of blood. The source of this sequence is a man older than 75 in good health. The J gene is TRBJ2-7, the V gene TRBV27, with D maybe TRBD1 (5 bases). The CDR3 DNA sequence: TGTGCCAGCAGCAGGGAAGTGGGGTACGAGCAGTACTTC. This sequence encodes CASSREVGYEQYF.